The sequence of this T cell receptor (beta chain) was determined in a study of blood T cell repertoires in COVID-19. Participant-given clinical history determined each cohort assignment. Measured with immunoSEQ multiplex PCR; TCRdb has only the in-frame clones, and not every one. The data contain fewer than 400,000 clones, 88% of them seen just once; the ten biggest clones take up about 5%. Looked up from germline, CDR1 is SNHLY and CDR2 is FYNNEI. The V end lost 5 bases, the J end lost 12 bases, and 20 bases lay between the germline ends. This CDR3 contains 14 residues. Sequenced material: PBMCs or T cells enriched from blood (not recorded which). This chain links TRBV2 with TRBJ2-1, with D maybe TRBD2 (6 bases). This receptor was identified in a man in his thirties or forties who had recovered from COVID-19. The CDR3 region has the DNA TGTGCCAGCAGTTCTACCGGGACTCCAATATCGCAGTTCTTC. It codes for CASSSTGTPISQFF.